Listed below are T cell receptor beta chains from one sample, sequenced in a study of beta chain features in type 1 diabetes. This table comes from immunoSEQ multiplex PCR, and its TCRdb copy is limited to in-frame clones, with some not included. The sample records around 600,000 clones, roughly 12% being singletons. The specimen was naive CD4+ T cells from blood. Source of these receptors: a man younger than 40 with type 1 diabetes. The CDR3 runs from the conserved cysteine through the conserved F or W. The D gene is left open where the match is weak. Not every row has a clone size; where given, it reads once, few, many or a size class.

TRBD1	few	TRBJ2-1	TRBV14	CASSQNPGQHYNEQFF	TGTGCCAGCAGCCAGAATCCGGGACAGCACTACAATGAGCAGTTCTTC
NA	NA	TRBJ2-1	TRBV7-3	CASSLTSGPGSYNEQFF	TGTGCCAGCAGCCTGACCAGCGGTCCTGGCTCCTACAATGAGCAGTTCTTC
NA	NA	TRBJ2-1	TRBV7-9	CASSPISGRSYNEQFF	TGTGCCAGCAGCCCCATCTCGGGGAGGTCCTACAATGAGCAGTTCTTC
NA	NA	TRBJ2-1	TRBV6-5	CASSYVAGGRGNEQFF	TGTGCCAGCAGTTACGTCGCAGGAGGCAGGGGAAATGAGCAGTTCTTC
NA	NA	TRBJ2-2	TRBV5-1	CASSLGREDEMYTGELFF	TGCGCCAGCAGCTTGGGCAGGGAAGATGAGATGTACACCGGGGAGCTGTTTTTT
NA	few	TRBJ2-3	TRBV28	CATAHLGITDTQYF	TGTGCCACCGCTCACTTGGGGATCACAGATACGCAGTATTTT
NA	few	TRBJ1-1	TRBV4-3	CASSPGGINTEAFF	TGCGCCAGCAGCCCTGGTGGGATAAACACTGAAGCTTTCTTT
NA	few	TRBJ1-6	TRBV6-1	CASSEAVYRALLHF	TGTGCCAGCAGTGAAGCGGTCTACAGGGCACTCCTCCACTTT
TRBD1	NA	TRBJ2-3	TRBV4-2	CASSPAGTGKDTQYF	TGTGCCAGCAGCCCAGCCGGGACAGGGAAAGATACGCAGTATTTT
TRBD1	NA	TRBJ1-2	TRBV18	CASSQSQGDYGYTF	TGTGCCAGCTCCCAGTCCCAGGGGGACTATGGCTACACCTTC
NA	few	TRBJ2-4	TRBV28	CASTSGTLLAKNIQYF	TGTGCCAGCACGAGCGGGACATTACTAGCCAAAAACATTCAGTACTTC
NA	few	TRBJ2-1	TRBV18	CASASNGAHNEQFF	TGTGCCAGCGCTTCAAACGGGGCACACAATGAGCAGTTCTTC
NA	few	TRBJ1-5	TRBV5-1	CASSAGGSNQPQHF	TGCGCCAGCAGCGCCGGTGGGAGCAATCAGCCCCAGCATTTT
TRBD1	NA	TRBJ1-6	TRBV7-2	CASSLDRGYSPLHF	TGTGCCAGCAGCTTGGACAGGGGATATTCACCCCTCCACTTT
NA	few	TRBJ2-3	TRBV28	CASSSQGPDTQYF	TGTGCCAGCAGTTCCCAGGGCCCCGATACGCAGTATTTT
NA	few	TRBJ1-6	TRBV4-2	CASSQDRSGERSPLHF	TGTGCCAGCAGCCAAGATCGTTCGGGGGAGCGTTCACCCCTCCACTTT
TRBD1	NA	TRBJ2-5	TRBV9	CASSDRQGVTVETQYF	TGTGCCAGCAGTGACCGACAGGGGGTGACCGTAGAGACCCAGTACTTC